The clone carrying this T cell receptor beta chain ranks as medium-sized. Its antigen is as yet unknown. The data were obtained in a study of spatial heterogeneity in lung cancer. Study conclusions and caveats: The study found ubiquitous expanded tumor TCRs in blood more at resection than follow-up.

V gave up 6 bases and J gave up 4 bases, with 6 bases separating them. The germline CDR1 and CDR2 sequences are LNHDA and SQIVND (reference sequence). This CDR3 contains 12 residues. TCRdb re-analysed the 5' RACE reads in MiXCR, keeping a single row per CDR3 protein. This table has more than 2,500 distinct CDR3 sequences, 25% to 40% appearing once. Time point in this sample: sample taken at primary tumor resection. Without sorting, whole RNA was sequenced from tumor, nontumor lung or frozen PBMC. Patients with untreated early-stage non-small cell lung cancer, numbering roughly 69, were the donors. J is TRBJ2-2 and V is TRBV19, with a weak D call TRBD1 (5 bases). The sample consisted of PBMCs, taken at surgery. This TCR derives from a male donor with early-stage non-small cell lung cancer. The CDR3 spells CASRDITGELFF. Written as DNA, the CDR3 is TGTGCCAGTAGGGACATCACCGGGGAGCTGTTTTTT.